Listed below are T cell receptor beta chains from one sample, sequenced in a study of blood T cell repertoires in COVID-19. TCRdb's table, derived via immunoSEQ multiplex PCR, lists solely in-frame clones and lacks some. The profile shows approximately 260,000 clones, 65% to 85% of them singletons. The sample taken for sequencing was peripheral blood. These receptors were collected from a woman in her thirties or forties with active or convalescent COVID-19. Each CDR3 is given with its conserved first and last residue. A D gene is named only where the DNA matches it firmly. Not all rows give a size; the values are once, few, many and, for expanded clones, a class.

CDR3: CASSLGREAYGYTF
DNA: TGTGCCAGCAGCTTGGGCAGGGAGGCCTATGGCTACACCTTC
D: .
V: TRBV7-9
size: few
J: TRBJ1-2

CDR3: CASSQGPGGADTQYF
DNA: TGCGCCAGCAGCCAAGGGCCAGGGGGCGCAGATACGCAGTATTTT
D: TRBD1
V: TRBV4-1
size: .
J: TRBJ2-3

CDR3: CASRKEVEQYF
DNA: TGTGCCAGCAGAAAGGAGGTCGAGCAGTACTTC
D: .
V: TRBV2
size: .
J: TRBJ2-7

CDR3: CASSESGVNTEAFF
DNA: TGTGCCAGCAGTGAGTCAGGCGTGAACACTGAAGCTTTCTTT
D: .
V: TRBV6-1
size: .
J: TRBJ1-1

CDR3: CASSSVGLAGAMGVGDTQYF
DNA: TGCGCCAGCAGCTCGGTGGGACTAGCGGGGGCAATGGGGGTCGGAGATACGCAGTATTTT
D: TRBD2
V: TRBV5-1
size: few
J: TRBJ2-3

CDR3: CASRLAGNTGELFF
DNA: TGCGCCAGCAGGCTAGCGGGGAACACCGGGGAGCTGTTTTTT
D: TRBD2
V: TRBV5-1
size: .
J: TRBJ2-2

CDR3: CASYRDRGSYEQYF
DNA: TGTGCCAGCTACCGGGACAGGGGCTCCTACGAGCAGTACTTC
D: TRBD1
V: TRBV2
size: .
J: TRBJ2-7

CDR3: CASSRYAGGGTVSGNTIYF
DNA: TGTGCCAGCAGCCGTTACGCGGGGGGGGGCACCGTCTCTGGAAACACCATATATTTT
D: .
V: TRBV14
size: once
J: TRBJ1-3

CDR3: CASSHYNSPLHF
DNA: TGTGCCAGCAGTCACTATAATTCACCCCTCCACTTT
D: .
V: TRBV12-3/TRBV12-4
size: .
J: TRBJ1-6

CDR3: CASSPRTGLQETQYF
DNA: TGTGCCAGTAGCCCTAGGACAGGGCTCCAAGAGACCCAGTACTTC
D: TRBD1
V: TRBV19
size: once
J: TRBJ2-5

CDR3: CASSLRSVGRGNFLDTGELFF
DNA: TGTGCCAGCAGTTTAAGGTCGGTTGGCAGGGGGAATTTTCTCGACACCGGGGAGCTGTTTTTT
D: TRBD1
V: TRBV28
size: .
J: TRBJ2-2

CDR3: CASSSPGQGAGGYTF
DNA: TGTGCCAGCAGCAGCCCGGGACAGGGGGCGGGTGGCTACACCTTC
D: TRBD1
V: TRBV9
size: .
J: TRBJ1-2

CDR3: CAWTGTDNEKLFF
DNA: TGTGCCTGGACCGGGACAGATAATGAAAAACTGTTTTTT
D: TRBD1
V: TRBV30
size: .
J: TRBJ1-4

CDR3: CASSQERETGVRLSGANVLTF
DNA: TGCGCCAGCAGCCAAGAACGGGAGACAGGGGTCCGCCTTTCTGGGGCCAACGTCCTGACTTTC
D: TRBD1
V: TRBV4-1
size: .
J: TRBJ2-6

CDR3: CASSLGASGSYEQYF
DNA: TGTGCCAGCAGCTTAGGGGCTAGCGGGTCCTACGAGCAGTACTTC
D: TRBD2
V: TRBV7-2
size: .
J: TRBJ2-7

CDR3: CASSQDSRGRGTEAFF
DNA: TGTGCCAGCAGCCAAGATAGTAGGGGGCGCGGCACTGAAGCTTTCTTT
D: TRBD1
V: TRBV3-1/TRBV3-2
size: .
J: TRBJ1-1

CDR3: CASSLGGDRGELFF
DNA: TGTGCCAGCAGCCTTGGTGGGGACAGGGGGGAGCTGTTTTTT
D: TRBD1
V: TRBV11-2
size: .
J: TRBJ2-2

CDR3: CASSYTVGGNQPQHF
DNA: TGTGCCAGCAGTTACACTGTCGGGGGCAATCAGCCCCAGCATTTT
D: .
V: TRBV6-5
size: .
J: TRBJ1-5

CDR3: CASSVDRERIDNEQFF
DNA: TGTGCCAGCAGCGTAGATCGGGAGCGGATTGACAATGAGCAGTTCTTC
D: .
V: TRBV9
size: .
J: TRBJ2-1

CDR3: CATIGRGIGTEAFF
DNA: TGTGCCACCATTGGACGGGGGATTGGCACTGAAGCTTTCTTT
D: .
V: TRBV6-5
size: .
J: TRBJ1-1

CDR3: CASSDDRPYNSPLHF
DNA: TGTGCCAGCAGTGATGACAGGCCTTATAATTCACCCCTCCACTTT
D: .
V: TRBV25-1
size: .
J: TRBJ1-6

CDR3: CASGGTTSTDTQYF
DNA: TGTGCTAGTGGGGGGACTACTAGCACAGATACGCAGTATTTT
D: TRBD2
V: TRBV12-5
size: .
J: TRBJ2-3

CDR3: CASSQDSPPLSYNEQFF
DNA: TGCGCCAGCAGCCAAGATTCTCCCCCCCTAAGCTACAATGAGCAGTTCTTC
D: .
V: TRBV4-1
size: .
J: TRBJ2-1

CDR3: CASSVRTEESYNSPLHF
DNA: TGTGCCAGCAGCGTACGGACAGAGGAATCCTATAATTCACCCCTCCACTTT
D: .
V: TRBV5-5
size: few
J: TRBJ1-6

CDR3: CSAPGDSVYGYTF
DNA: TGCAGCGCCCCAGGGGACAGTGTCTATGGCTACACCTTC
D: TRBD1
V: TRBV29-1
size: .
J: TRBJ1-2

CDR3: CASSGTGGSPLHF
DNA: TGTGCCAGCAGCGGCACAGGGGGTTCACCCCTCCACTTT
D: TRBD1
V: TRBV28
size: .
J: TRBJ1-6

CDR3: CASSSPPGGRSGNTIYF
DNA: TGTGCCAGCAGCTCCCCCCCGGGGGGCAGGTCTGGAAACACCATATATTTT
D: .
V: TRBV5-4
size: .
J: TRBJ1-3

CDR3: CASSPKGQGELDGNQPQHF
DNA: TGCGCCAGCAGCCCAAAGGGACAGGGGGAATTGGACGGCAATCAGCCCCAGCATTTT
D: TRBD1
V: TRBV4-1
size: .
J: TRBJ1-5

CDR3: CASSRLGESYANEKLFF
DNA: TGTGCCAGCAGCCGCCTTGGAGAGTCCTATGCTAATGAAAAACTGTTTTTT
D: .
V: TRBV28
size: .
J: TRBJ1-4

CDR3: CASSQLYRSEGNTEAFF
DNA: TGTGCCAGCAGCCAACTTTACCGGTCAGAGGGGAACACTGAAGCTTTCTTT
D: .
V: TRBV14
size: .
J: TRBJ1-1

CDR3: CASSQGGYSNQPQHF
DNA: TGTGCCAGCAGCCAAGGAGGGTATAGCAATCAGCCCCAGCATTTT
D: .
V: TRBV3-1/TRBV3-2
size: .
J: TRBJ1-5

CDR3: CASSQGNTIYF
DNA: TGTGCCAGCAGCCAGGGAAACACCATATATTTT
D: .
V: TRBV28
size: .
J: TRBJ1-3

CDR3: CASSQTGVNEKLFF
DNA: TGTGCCAGCAGCCAGACAGGGGTTAACGAAAAACTGTTTTTT
D: TRBD1
V: TRBV28
size: .
J: TRBJ1-4

CDR3: CASSQGSGANVLTF
DNA: TGTGCCAGTAGTCAGGGTTCGGGGGCCAACGTCCTGACTTTC
D: .
V: TRBV19
size: once
J: TRBJ2-6

CDR3: CASGLVQGGHRELGYTF
DNA: TGTGCTAGTGGTTTGGTACAGGGGGGACACAGGGAGCTTGGCTACACCTTC
D: TRBD1
V: TRBV12-5
size: .
J: TRBJ1-2

CDR3: CASSQDRGNSPLHF
DNA: TGTGCCAGCAGCCAGGACAGGGGAAATTCACCCCTCCACTTT
D: TRBD1
V: TRBV7-2
size: .
J: TRBJ1-6

CDR3: CAFTDRGTEAFF
DNA: TGTGCCTTCACAGACAGGGGAACTGAAGCTTTCTTT
D: TRBD1
V: TRBV30
size: .
J: TRBJ1-1

CDR3: CAISPGAVDTQYF
DNA: TGTGCCATCAGCCCAGGGGCGGTAGATACGCAGTATTTT
D: .
V: TRBV10-3
size: .
J: TRBJ2-3

CDR3: CASSREVSSGNTIYF
DNA: TGTGCCAGCAGCCGGGAGGTCAGCTCTGGAAACACCATATATTTT
D: .
V: TRBV9
size: .
J: TRBJ1-3

CDR3: CASSQQGNPEAFF
DNA: TGCGCCAGCAGCCAACAGGGGAACCCTGAAGCTTTCTTT
D: .
V: TRBV4-1
size: once
J: TRBJ1-1

CDR3: CAWRDRGDYQPQHF
DNA: TGTGCCTGGAGGGACAGGGGGGACTATCAGCCCCAGCATTTT
D: TRBD1
V: TRBV30
size: .
J: TRBJ1-5

CDR3: CASSLVMDSFLNQPQHF
DNA: TGTGCCAGCAGTTTGGTAATGGACAGCTTCCTCAATCAGCCCCAGCATTTT
D: .
V: TRBV28
size: .
J: TRBJ1-5

CDR3: CASRPQWAGYYEQYF
DNA: TGTGCCAGCAGGCCCCAGTGGGCGGGGTACTACGAGCAGTACTTC
D: .
V: TRBV27
size: few
J: TRBJ2-7

CDR3: CASSQRDRGFGYTF
DNA: TGTGCCAGCAGCCAAAGGGACAGGGGATTTGGCTACACCTTC
D: TRBD1
V: TRBV11-2
size: few
J: TRBJ1-2

CDR3: CASSLAWPGEGTEAFF
DNA: TGTGCCAGCAGCTTAGCGTGGCCAGGGGAGGGCACTGAAGCTTTCTTT
D: .
V: TRBV7-6
size: .
J: TRBJ1-1

CDR3: CASSLVGVARGYTF
DNA: TGTGCCAGCAGCTTGGTAGGGGTTGCGCGTGGCTACACCTTC
D: .
V: TRBV7-2
size: .
J: TRBJ1-2

CDR3: CASSFGGQSPGGELFF
DNA: TGTGCCAGTAGTTTCGGGGGACAGTCCCCCGGCGGGGAGCTGTTTTTT
D: .
V: TRBV19
size: .
J: TRBJ2-2

CDR3: CASSEDWASNQPQHF
DNA: TGTGCCAGCAGTGAAGACTGGGCGAGCAATCAGCCCCAGCATTTT
D: .
V: TRBV6-1
size: .
J: TRBJ1-5

CDR3: CASSEVSGRANEKLFF
DNA: TGTGCCAGCAGTGAAGTGTCTGGGAGAGCTAATGAAAAACTGTTTTTT
D: .
V: TRBV6-1
size: .
J: TRBJ1-4

CDR3: CASSKSGTGRNYGYTF
DNA: TGTGCCAGCAGCAAATCCGGGACAGGGAGGAACTATGGCTACACCTTC
D: .
V: TRBV21-1
size: .
J: TRBJ1-2

CDR3: CASSLGRGQPQHF
DNA: TGTGCCAGCAGCTTAGGGAGGGGTCAGCCCCAGCATTTT
D: .
V: TRBV11-2
size: .
J: TRBJ1-5

CDR3: CASTQPGVETQYF
DNA: TGTGCCAGCACCCAACCCGGGGTAGAGACCCAGTACTTC
D: .
V: TRBV12-3/TRBV12-4
size: .
J: TRBJ2-5

CDR3: CASSLEGRGSLHTDTQYF
DNA: TGCGCCAGCAGCTTGGAGGGAAGGGGTAGTCTACACACAGATACGCAGTATTTT
D: .
V: TRBV5-1
size: .
J: TRBJ2-3